This T cell receptor beta chain is from a study of long-term antiretroviral therapy in people with HIV. Looked up from germline, CDR1 is SGHTA and CDR2 is FQGTGA. Trimming at V came to 4 bases and at J to 4 bases, leaving 6 bases not matched to a gene. The CDR3 is 15 amino acids. At the survey level, the v3.0 immunoSEQ assay was run. Sequencing used immunoSEQ multiplex PCR; TCRdb keeps in-frame clones, though not all of them. The sample records tens of thousands of clones, 81% being singletons. The sample was unsorted PBMCs, taken 0.1 years before starting antiretroviral therapy. The clonotype originates from a man aged 35-49 years with HIV. This sequence joins TRBV7-3 and TRBJ2-5; TRBD1 matches 10 bases. The CDR3 bases are TGTGCCAGCAGCTCTAGACAGGGGGCGGGAGAGACCCAGTACTTC. Translation: CASSSRQGAGETQYF.